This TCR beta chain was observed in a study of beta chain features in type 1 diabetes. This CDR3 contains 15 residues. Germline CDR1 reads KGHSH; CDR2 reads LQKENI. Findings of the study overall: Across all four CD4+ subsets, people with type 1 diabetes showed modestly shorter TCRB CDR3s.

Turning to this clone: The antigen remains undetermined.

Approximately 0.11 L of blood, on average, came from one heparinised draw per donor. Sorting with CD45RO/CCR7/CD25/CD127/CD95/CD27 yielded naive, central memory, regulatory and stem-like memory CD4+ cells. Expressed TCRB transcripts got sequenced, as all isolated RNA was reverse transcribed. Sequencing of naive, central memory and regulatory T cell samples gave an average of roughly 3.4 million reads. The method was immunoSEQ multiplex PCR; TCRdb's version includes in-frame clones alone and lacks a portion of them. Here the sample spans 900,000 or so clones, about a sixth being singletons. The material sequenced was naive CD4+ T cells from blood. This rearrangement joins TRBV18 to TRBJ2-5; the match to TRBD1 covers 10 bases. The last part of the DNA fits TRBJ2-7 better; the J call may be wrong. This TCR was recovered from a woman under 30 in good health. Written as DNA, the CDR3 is TGTGCCAGCTCACCTACCGGGACAGGGGTATACGAGCAGTACTTC. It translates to CASSPTGTGVYEQYF.